This TCR beta chain was identified in a study of beta chain features in type 1 diabetes. J gave up 2 bases and V 7 bases, and 10 bases lay outside the gene matches. The CDR3 covers 14 residues. Per the germline V gene, CDR1 is SQVTM and CDR2 is ANQGSEA. As for this clone: The antigen is undetermined.

Expressed TCRB transcripts got sequenced, as all isolated RNA was reverse transcribed. TCRdb's table, derived via immunoSEQ multiplex PCR, lists solely in-frame clones and lacks some. The sample carries around 160,000 clones, under 60% recorded once. Overall study findings and caveats: In every one of the four CD4+ subsets, TCRB CDR3s were moderately but significantly shorter in Type 1 diabetes patients. For patients and controls alike, PCR might favor shorter templates to the same degree.

The sample comprised Tregs from blood. This sequence joins TRBV29-1 and TRBJ1-1; 7 nucleotides agree with TRBD1. This receptor was taken from a man aged 18 to 30 in good health. The CDR3 here is CSANRQGGNTEAFF. The CDR3 DNA is TGCAGCGCCAACAGACAGGGCGGTAACACTGAAGCTTTCTTT.